This section outlines one T cell receptor beta chain sequence together with its context. The CDR3 loop spans 16 amino acids. The study drew participants aged about 18 to 89 years from about two dozen US areas. Assignment of participants to cohorts was predicated upon participant-reported clinical history. Cohort 3 recovery required two negative PCRs, clearance, or symptom resolution. The data stem from a study of blood T cell repertoires in COVID-19. Produced via immunoSEQ multiplex PCR; TCRdb's table is partial and in-frame only. This table holds roughly 330,000 clones, about 89% found once. The sequence was obtained from a woman younger than 45 who had recovered from COVID-19. Sequencing was carried out using PBMCs or T cells enriched from blood (not recorded which). This chain links TRBV21-1 with TRBJ1-4; the table calls TRBD1, which could not be checked here. TRBV21-1 is tagged as a pseudogene. The CDR3 bases are TGTGCCAGTCAAACCCAGGGTTTTAGGCCTAATGAAAAACTGTTTTTT. Amino acid sequence: CASQTQGFRPNEKLFF.